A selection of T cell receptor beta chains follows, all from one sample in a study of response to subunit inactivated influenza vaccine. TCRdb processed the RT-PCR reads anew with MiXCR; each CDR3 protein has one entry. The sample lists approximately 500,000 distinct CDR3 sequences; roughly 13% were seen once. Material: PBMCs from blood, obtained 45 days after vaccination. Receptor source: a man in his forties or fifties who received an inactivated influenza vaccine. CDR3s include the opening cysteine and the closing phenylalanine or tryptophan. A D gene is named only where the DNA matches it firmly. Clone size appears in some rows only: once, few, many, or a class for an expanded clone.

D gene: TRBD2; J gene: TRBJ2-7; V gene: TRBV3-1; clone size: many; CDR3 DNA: TGTGCCAGCAGCCAAGATCTTGAGAGGACTAGCGGGGACTACGAGCAGTACTTC; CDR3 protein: CASSQDLERTSGDYEQYF
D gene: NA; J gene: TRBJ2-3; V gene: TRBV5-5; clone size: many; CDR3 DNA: TGTGCCAGCAGCCGGGGACGGGTGGAAGATACGCAGTATTTT; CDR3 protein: CASSRGRVEDTQYF
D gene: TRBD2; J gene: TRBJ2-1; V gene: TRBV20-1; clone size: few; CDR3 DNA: TGCAGTGCTAGAGGACTAGCGAATCACAATGAGCAGTTCTTC; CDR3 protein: CSARGLANHNEQFF
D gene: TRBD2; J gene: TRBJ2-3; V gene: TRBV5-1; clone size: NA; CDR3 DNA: TGCGCCAGCAGGGAGCGGGGGGACAGCACAGATACGCAGTATTTT; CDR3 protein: CASRERGDSTDTQYF
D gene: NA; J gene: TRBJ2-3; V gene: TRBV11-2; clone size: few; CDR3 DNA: TGTGCCAGCAGCTTAGACCATTTCAGTCTCAGCACAGATACGCAGTATTTT; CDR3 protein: CASSLDHFSLSTDTQYF
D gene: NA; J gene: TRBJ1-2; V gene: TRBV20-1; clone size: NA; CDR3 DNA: TGCAGTGCTAGCCGGACAGACATTATCTATGGCTACACCTTC; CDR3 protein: CSASRTDIIYGYTF
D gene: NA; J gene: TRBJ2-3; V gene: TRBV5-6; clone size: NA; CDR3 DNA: TGTGCCAGCAGCTTGGGGGCAGGGACGGCAGATACGCAGTATTTT; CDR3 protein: CASSLGAGTADTQYF
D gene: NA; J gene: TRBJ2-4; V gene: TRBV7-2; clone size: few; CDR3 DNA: TGTGCCAGCAGCCCCTTGGGACACCGCCTGGCCAAAAACATTCAGTACTTC; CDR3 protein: CASSPLGHRLAKNIQYF
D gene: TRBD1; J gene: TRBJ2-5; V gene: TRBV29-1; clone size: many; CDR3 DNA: TGCAGCGCCAGGGACAGCCGTCAAGAGACCCAGTACTTC; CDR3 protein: CSARDSRQETQYF
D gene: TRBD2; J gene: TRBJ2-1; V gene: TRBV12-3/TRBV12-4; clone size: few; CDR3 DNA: TGTGCCAGCACCCTGAGGTCTAGCGGGCCTAAAGAGCAGTTCTTC; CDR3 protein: CASTLRSSGPKEQFF
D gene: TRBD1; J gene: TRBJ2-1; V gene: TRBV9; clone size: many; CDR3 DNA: TGTGCCAGCAGCGTCCGGGACAGCACTTACAATGAGCAGTTCTTC; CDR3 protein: CASSVRDSTYNEQFF
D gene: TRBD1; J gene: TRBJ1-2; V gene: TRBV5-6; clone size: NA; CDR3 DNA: TGTGCCAGCAGCCCGTACAGGGGGCCATTGTATGGCTACACCTTC; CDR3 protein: CASSPYRGPLYGYTF
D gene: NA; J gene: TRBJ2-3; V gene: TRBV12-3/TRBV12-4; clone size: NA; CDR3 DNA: TGTGCCAGCAGTGCCGATGGGGCCACAGATACGCAGTATTTT; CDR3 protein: CASSADGATDTQYF
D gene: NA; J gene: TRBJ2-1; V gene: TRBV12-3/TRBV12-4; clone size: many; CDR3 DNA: TGTGCCAGCAGTTTAGCACAGGGTAACCGTGAGCAGTTCTTC; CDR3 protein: CASSLAQGNREQFF
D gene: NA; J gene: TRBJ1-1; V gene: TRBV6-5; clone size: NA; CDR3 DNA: TGTGCCAGCAGTTTGGACCGGGGGCGAGTCGCTTTCTTT; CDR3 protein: CASSLDRGRVAFF
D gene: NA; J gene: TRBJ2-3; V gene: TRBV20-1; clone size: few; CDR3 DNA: TGCAGTGCTAGAAGTGCTAGAAGAGCTAGCACAGATACGCAGTATTTT; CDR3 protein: CSARSARRASTDTQYF
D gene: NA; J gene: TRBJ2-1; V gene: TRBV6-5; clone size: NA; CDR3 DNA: TGTGCCAGCGCCCGCGGGTCCTCCTACAATGAGCAGTTCTTC; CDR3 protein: CASARGSSYNEQFF
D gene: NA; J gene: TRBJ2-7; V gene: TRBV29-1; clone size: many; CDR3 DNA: TGCAGCGTTGAAGATCGGGGTAGCGGTTCCTACGAGCAGTACTTC; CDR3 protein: CSVEDRGSGSYEQYF
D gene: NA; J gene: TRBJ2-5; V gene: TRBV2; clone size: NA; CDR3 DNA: TGTGCCAGCAGCGTGACGGCTCGGCAAGAGACCCAGTACTTC; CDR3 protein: CASSVTARQETQYF
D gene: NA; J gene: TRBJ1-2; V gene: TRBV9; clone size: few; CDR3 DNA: TGTGCCAGCAGCGGCCCTCGCGGGGGACTGTATGGCTACACCTTC; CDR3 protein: CASSGPRGGLYGYTF
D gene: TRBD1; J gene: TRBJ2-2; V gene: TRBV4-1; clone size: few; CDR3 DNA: TGCGCCAGCAGCCAGGGCCAAACAGGGGGCTCTGCGATAGCCGGGGAGCTGTTTTTT; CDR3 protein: CASSQGQTGGSAIAGELFF
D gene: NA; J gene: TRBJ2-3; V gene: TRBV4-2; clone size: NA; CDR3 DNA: TGTGCCAGCAGCCAAGATGACAGGAGTACGCAGTATTTT; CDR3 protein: CASSQDDRSTQYF
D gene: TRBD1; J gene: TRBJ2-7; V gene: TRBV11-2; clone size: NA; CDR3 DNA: TGTGCCAGCAGCCTTCAGGGACAGACCTACGAGCAGTACTTC; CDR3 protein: CASSLQGQTYEQYF
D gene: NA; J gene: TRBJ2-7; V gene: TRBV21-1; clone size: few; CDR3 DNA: TGTGCCAGCAGCAAACAGGGTTCTACTCCTTCCTACGAGCAGTACTTC; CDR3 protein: CASSKQGSTPSYEQYF
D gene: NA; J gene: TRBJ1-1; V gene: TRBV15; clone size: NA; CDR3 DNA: TGTGCCACCAGCGGATGGAAGAACACTGAAGCTTTCTTT; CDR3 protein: CATSGWKNTEAFF
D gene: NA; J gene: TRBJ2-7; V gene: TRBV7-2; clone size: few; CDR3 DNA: TGTGCCAGCAGCCTCCAGACAGGCTCGAGGTCCTACGAGCAGTACTTC; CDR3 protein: CASSLQTGSRSYEQYF
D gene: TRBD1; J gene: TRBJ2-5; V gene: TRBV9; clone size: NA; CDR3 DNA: TGTGCCAGCAGCGGAGAAGGGGGCTATTGGGAGACCCAGTACTTC; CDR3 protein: CASSGEGGYWETQYF
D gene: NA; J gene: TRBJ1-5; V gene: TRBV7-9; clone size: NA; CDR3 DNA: TGTGCCAGCAGCTTATCGCCAGGACGGCATCAGCCCCAGCATTTT; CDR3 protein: CASSLSPGRHQPQHF
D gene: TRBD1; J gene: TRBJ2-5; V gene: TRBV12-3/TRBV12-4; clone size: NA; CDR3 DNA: TGTGCCAGCAGTTGGTTGGGACAGAGGCCTTTCCAAGAGACCCAGTACTTC; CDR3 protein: CASSWLGQRPFQETQYF
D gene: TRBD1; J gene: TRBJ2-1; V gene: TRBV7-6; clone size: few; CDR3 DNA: TGTGCCAGCAGCTTAAAGGGGGCATCCTACAATGAGCAGTTCTTC; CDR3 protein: CASSLKGASYNEQFF
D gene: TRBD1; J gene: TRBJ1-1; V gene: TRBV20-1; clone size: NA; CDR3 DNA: TGCAGTGCTAGGGTCCCGGGACAGGGGGGGGGAATGAACACTGAAGCTTTCTTT; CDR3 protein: CSARVPGQGGGMNTEAFF
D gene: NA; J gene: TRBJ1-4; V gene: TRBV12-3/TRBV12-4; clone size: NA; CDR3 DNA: TGTGCCAGCAGGGGAATCGGTACTGAAAAACTGTTTTTT; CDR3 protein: CASRGIGTEKLFF
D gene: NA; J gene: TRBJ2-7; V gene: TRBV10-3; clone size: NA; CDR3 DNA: TGTGCCGGCGGGAACCAGGGTACCTACGAGCAGTACTTC; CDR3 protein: CAGGNQGTYEQYF
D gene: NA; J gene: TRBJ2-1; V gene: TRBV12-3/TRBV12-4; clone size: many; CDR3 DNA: TGTGCCAGCAGTTTAGCGCTGGGGACGGGTGAGCAGTTCTTC; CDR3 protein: CASSLALGTGEQFF
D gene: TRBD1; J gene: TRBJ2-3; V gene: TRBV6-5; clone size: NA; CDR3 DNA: TGTGCCAGCAGTTCGAGACAGGGGGCAGATACGCAGTATTTT; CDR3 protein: CASSSRQGADTQYF
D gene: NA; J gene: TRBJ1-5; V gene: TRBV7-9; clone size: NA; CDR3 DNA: TGTGCCAGCAGCTGCGACACTTACAATCAGCCCCAGCATTTT; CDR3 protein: CASSCDTYNQPQHF
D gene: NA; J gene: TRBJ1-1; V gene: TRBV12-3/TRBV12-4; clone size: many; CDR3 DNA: TGTGCCAGCAGTTTAGGGCTGATGAACACTGAAGCTTTCTTT; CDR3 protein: CASSLGLMNTEAFF
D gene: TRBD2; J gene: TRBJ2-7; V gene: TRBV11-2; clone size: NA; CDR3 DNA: TGTGCCAGCAGCTTTTCGGGACTAGCCTACGAGCAGTACTTC; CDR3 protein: CASSFSGLAYEQYF
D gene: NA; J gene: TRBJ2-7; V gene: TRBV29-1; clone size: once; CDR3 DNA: TGCAGCGTAGCATACAGTGAAGAGCAGTACTTC; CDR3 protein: CSVAYSEEQYF
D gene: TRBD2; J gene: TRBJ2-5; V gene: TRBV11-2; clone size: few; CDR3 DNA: TGTGCCAGCAGCTGGACTAGCGGGAGAAGTGAGACCCAGTACTTC; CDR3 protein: CASSWTSGRSETQYF
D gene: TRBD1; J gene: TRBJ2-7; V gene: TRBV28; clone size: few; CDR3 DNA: TGTGCCAGCAGGGGGACAGGGGTTGGGTACGAGCAGTACTTC; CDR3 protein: CASRGTGVGYEQYF
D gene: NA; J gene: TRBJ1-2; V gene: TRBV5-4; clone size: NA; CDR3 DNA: TGTGCCAGCAGCTTGGATGTAGACCCTAACTATGGCTACACCTTC; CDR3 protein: CASSLDVDPNYGYTF
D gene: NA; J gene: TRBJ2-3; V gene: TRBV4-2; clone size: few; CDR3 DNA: TGTGCCAGCAGCCAAGTTGCGGGGCGCACAGATACGCAGTATTTT; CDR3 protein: CASSQVAGRTDTQYF
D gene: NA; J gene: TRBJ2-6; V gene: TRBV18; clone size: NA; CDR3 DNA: TGTGCCAGCTCACCACTCCCAGGGCCCTCTTCTGGGGCCAACGTCCTGACTTTC; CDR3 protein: CASSPLPGPSSGANVLTF
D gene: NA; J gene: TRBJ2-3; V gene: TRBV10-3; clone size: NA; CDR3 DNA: TGTGCCACCAAACCAGTAACGGGGGGCACAGATACGCAGTATTTT; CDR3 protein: CATKPVTGGTDTQYF
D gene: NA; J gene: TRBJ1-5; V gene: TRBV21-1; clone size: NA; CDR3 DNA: TGTGCCAGCAGCATAGGGACAGGGAAAAAGAGGTGGGTTCAGCCCCGGCATTTT; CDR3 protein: CASSIGTGKKRWVQPRHF
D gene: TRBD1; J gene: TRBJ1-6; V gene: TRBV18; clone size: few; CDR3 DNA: TGTGCCAGCTCACCCGGACAGGGGGCGAATTCACCCCTCCACTTT; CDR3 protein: CASSPGQGANSPLHF
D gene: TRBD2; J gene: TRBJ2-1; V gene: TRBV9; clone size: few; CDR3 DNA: TGTGCCAGCAGCGTAGTAAAGGGACTAGCGGGAGTTCATGAGCAGTTCTTC; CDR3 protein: CASSVVKGLAGVHEQFF
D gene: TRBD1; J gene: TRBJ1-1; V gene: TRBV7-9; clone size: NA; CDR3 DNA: TGTGCCAGCAGCCCCCACACAGGGGCGAACACTGAAGCTTTCTTT; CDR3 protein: CASSPHTGANTEAFF
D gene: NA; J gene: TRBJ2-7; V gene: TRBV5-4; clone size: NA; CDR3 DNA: TGTGCCAGCAGCTTGGGGCAGGGGTTAACCTACGAGCAGTACTTC; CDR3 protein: CASSLGQGLTYEQYF
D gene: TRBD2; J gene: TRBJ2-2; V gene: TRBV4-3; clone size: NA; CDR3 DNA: TGCGCCAGCAGCCAGGTAGCGGGAGGCCTTATCGGGGAGCTGTTTTTT; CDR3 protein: CASSQVAGGLIGELFF
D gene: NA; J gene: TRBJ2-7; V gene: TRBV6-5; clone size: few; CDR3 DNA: TGTGCCAACATTAGGCCTAACAAGGGACGGTACGAGCAGTACTTC; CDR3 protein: CANIRPNKGRYEQYF